The 20 T cell receptor beta chains presented below share a single source sample, sequenced in a study of T cell changes during pregnancy in multiple sclerosis. Repertoires were generated with immunoSEQ multiplex PCR, while TCRdb's copy carries only in-frame clones and drops some. The sample lists tens of thousands of clones; roughly 92% were seen once. Source: peripheral blood, taken in the first trimester of pregnancy. The origin of the receptors is a female donor with multiple sclerosis, enrolled in a pregnancy study.

V usage is TRBV7-3 and J usage is TRBJ1-2; the match to TRBD1 covers 8 bases. V gave up 5 bases and J gave up 2 bases; unmatched junction bases: 7. There are 15 residues in the CDR3. From germline, CDR1 is SGHTA and CDR2 FQGTGA. CDR3: CASSPKGQGNYGYTF. The CDR3 coding sequence is TGTGCCAGCAGCCCGAAAGGACAGGGAAACTATGGCTACACCTTC.

The chain has TRBV5-8 and TRBJ1-2; D gene uncertain. Germline CDR1 is SGHTS and CDR2 is YDEGEE. The CDR3 loop spans 16 amino acids. V lost 0 bases and J lost 5, with 17 bases in between. CDR3 region: CASSLDALGGRYGYTF. DNA of the CDR3: TGTGCCAGCAGCTTGGACGCTCTGGGAGGGAGGTATGGCTACACCTTC.

The gene calls are TRBV5-1 and TRBJ2-5; 8 bases are a match to TRBD2. The length of the CDR3 is 14 residues. The V and J ends lost 7 bases and 2 bases, in that order; junction bases with no gene match: 7. CDR1 and CDR2 (germline): SGHRS, YFSETQ. This CDR3 is CASGDGGGQETQYF. The CDR3 DNA follows: TGCGCCAGCGGCGACGGGGGGGGGCAAGAGACCCAGTACTTC.

The chain couples TRBV19 to TRBJ1-2, with D unclear. The germline gives CDR1 LNHDA, CDR2 SQIVND (reference sequence). The V end lost 10 bases, the J end lost 4 bases, and 22 bases lay between the germline ends. CDR3 length: 15 residues. The CDR3 sequence: CATSAREGVGYGYTF. The CDR3 nucleotides are TGTGCCACCTCGGCGCGAGAGGGCGTAGGCTATGGCTACACCTTC.

This clone showed up just a few times. The genes are TRBV7-2 and TRBJ1-1; D is ambiguous. The CDR3 is made up of 14 amino acids. The V end lost 2 bases, the J end lost 5 bases, and 12 bases lay between the germline ends. The germline CDR1 and CDR2 sequences are SGHTA and FQGNSA. As DNA, the CDR3 is TGTGCCAGCAGCTTATCCCGTCCGGGGACTGAAGCTTTCTTT. It translates to CASSLSRPGTEAFF.

The chain employs TRBV11-2 and TRBJ1-1, with a tentative D call TRBD1 (6 bases). The V gene lost 2 bases and the J gene lost 4 bases, with 11 bases spanning the gap. The CDR3 covers 14 residues. Germline V gives CDR1 SGHAT, CDR2 FQNNGV. Written as DNA, the CDR3 is TGTGCCAGCAGCTTAATGCGGGGGCTCACTGAAGCTTTCTTT. Protein: CASSLMRGLTEAFF.

The chain carries TRBV27 and TRBJ2-1; D not resolved. Germline V gene sequence: CDR1 MNHEY, CDR2 SMNVEV (reference sequence). The CDR3 length is 14 residues. V was pared by 6 bases and J by 4 bases, with 13 bases between. CDR3 nucleotide sequence: TGTGCCAGCAGCTCGCCCTACGGGTACAATGAGCAGTTCTTC. It specifies CASSSPYGYNEQFF.

This rearrangement joins TRBV10-3 to TRBJ1-2; tentative D call: TRBD1 (6 bases). V dropped 6 bases and J dropped 6 bases, with 17 bases sitting between them. The CDR3 runs 14 residues. Looked up from germline, CDR1 is ENHRY and CDR2 is SYGVKD. The CDR3, as DNA: TGTGCCATCAGCCCGGGACACAACACGGATGGCTACACCTTC. Translation gives CAISPGHNTDGYTF.

The genes are TRBV19 and TRBJ2-5; 8 nucleotides align to TRBD1. V lost 1 base, J lost 7 bases, and 11 bases stayed unmatched. The CDR3 spans 16 residues. The V gene's germline CDR1 is LNHDA and CDR2 SQIVND (reference sequence). The CDR3 loop reads CASSIVGQGALGTQYF. CDR3 DNA sequence: TGTGCCAGTAGTATAGTCGGGCAGGGGGCCTTGGGGACCCAGTACTTC. Drawing the rest from reference TRBV19 and TRBJ2-5, the complete variable domain is DGGITQSPKYLFRKEGQNVTLSCEQNLNHDAMYWYRQDPGQGLRLIYYSQIVNDFQKGDIAEGYSVSREKKESFPLTVTSAQKNPTAFYLCASSIVGQGALGTQYFGPGTRLLVL.

V usage is TRBV5-1 and J usage is TRBJ2-7; tentatively, D is TRBD2 (5 bases). CDR1 and CDR2 from the germline V gene are SGHRS and YFSETQ. The length of the CDR3 is 11 residues. Trimming left V 4 bases short and J 7 bases short, with 9 bases between. The CDR3 protein is CASSGSREQYF. The CDR3 DNA reads as TGCGCCAGCAGCGGGAGTAGGGAGCAGTACTTC.

The chain combines TRBV5-5 with TRBJ2-7; 9 bases fit TRBD1. CDR1 SGHKS and CDR2 YYEKEE come from the germline V gene (reference sequence). With 4 bases clipped from V and 2 bases from J, the junction kept 4 bases outside the gene matches. The CDR3 contains 14 residues. The CDR3 coding sequence is TGTGCCAGCAGCAGGGACAGGGAGGCCTACGAGCAGTACTTC. Translated: CASSRDREAYEQYF. Filled out from reference TRBV5-5 and TRBJ2-7, the complete variable domain reads DAGVTQSPTHLIKTRGQQVTLRCSPISGHKSVSWYQQVLGQGPQFIFQYYEKEERGRGNFPDRFSARQFPNYSSELNVNALLLGDSALYLCASSRDREAYEQYFGPGTRLTVT.

The V call is TRBV7-8, the J call TRBJ1-5, with D possibly TRBD1 on 6 matching bases. This CDR3 has 15 residues. Per the germline V gene, CDR1 is SGHVS and CDR2 is FQNEAQ. Trimming removed 1 base at V and 9 bases at J, with 16 bases between. The CDR3 spells CASSLGGGGPWPQHF. CDR3 nucleotides: TGTGCCAGCAGCTTAGGGGGGGGCGGGCCGTGGCCCCAGCATTTT.

Here the CDR3 DNA reads TGTGCCAGTTCCTCGAACAGTAACTATGGCTACACCTTC. It is translated as CASSSNSNYGYTF. The V call is TRBV19, the J call TRBJ1-2; D unclear. The V gene lost 8 bases and the J gene lost 1 base, with 11 bases spanning the gap. Looked up from germline, CDR1 is LNHDA and CDR2 is SQIVND (reference sequence). The CDR3 has 13 residues.

The chain is built from TRBV9 and TRBJ1-5, with D maybe TRBD1 (6 bases). Trimming removed 3 bases from V and 8 bases from J, with 15 bases in between. The length of the CDR3 is 14 residues. Germline values: CDR1 SGDLS, CDR2 YYNGEE. CDR3 amino acids: CASSASTGKEPQHF. As DNA, the CDR3 is TGTGCCAGCAGCGCCTCAACAGGGAAGGAGCCCCAGCATTTT.

J is TRBJ2-3 and V is TRBV19, with no clear D. The V gene lost 5 bases and the J gene lost 0 bases, with 9 bases spanning the gap. Germline V lookup: CDR1 LNHDA, CDR2 SQIVND (reference sequence). The CDR3 is 14 residues long. CDR3 sequence reads: CASSPISSTDTQYF. In DNA, the CDR3 is TGTGCCAGTAGTCCTATCTCAAGCACAGATACGCAGTATTTT. Combining the CDR3 with reference TRBV19 and TRBJ2-3 gives the whole variable domain DGGITQSPKYLFRKEGQNVTLSCEQNLNHDAMYWYRQDPGQGLRLIYYSQIVNDFQKGDIAEGYSVSREKKESFPLTVTSAQKNPTAFYLCASSPISSTDTQYFGPGTRLTVL.

This clone was detected only a few times. V gene TRBV21-1 combines with J gene TRBJ1-1; the table's TRBD1 call for D was not verified on the DNA. TRBV21-1 is a recognized pseudogene. The CDR3 is 14 amino acids. The CDR3 sequence is CASSIGTGMTEAFF. The CDR3 nucleotides read TGTGCCAGCAGCATCGGGACAGGGATGACTGAAGCTTTCTTT.

The chain uses TRBV29-1 and TRBJ1-1; possible D gene TRBD1, 5 bases. Germline V CDR1 and CDR2: SQVTM, ANQGSEA. Trimming pared 3 bases from V and 4 bases from J, leaving 12 bases between. The CDR3 extends over 13 amino acids. Here the CDR3 DNA reads TGCAGCGTTGACAGGGTTTCTGCCACTGAAGCTTTCTTT. Protein sequence: CSVDRVSATEAFF.

CDR3 sequence (DNA): TGTGCCAGCAGCCCGGGGGGGCGGGGCACAGATACGCAGTATTTT. Its translation is CASSPGGRGTDTQYF. The chain is built from TRBV5-4 and TRBJ2-3, with TRBD2 matching 8 bases. V shed 4 bases, J shed 1 base, and the junction held 5 bases outside the gene matches. The CDR3 runs to 15 residues. From germline, CDR1 is SGHNT and CDR2 YYREEE (reference sequence).

The CDR3 coding sequence is TGTGCCTGGGGGGACAGGCCGAGCACTGAAGCTTTCTTT. Amino acids: CAWGDRPSTEAFF. The chain combines TRBV30 with TRBJ1-1; 8 bases line up with TRBD1. This CDR3 region has 13 residues. J was trimmed by 4 bases and V by 5 bases; bases with no gene match: 6. The germline CDR1 and CDR2 sequences are GTSNPN and SVGIG (reference sequence).

This clone was picked up a small number of times. The chain combines TRBV18 with TRBJ2-2; D not certain. The germline V and J ends were trimmed by 3 bases and 6 bases, with 8 bases remaining between them. The CDR3 contains 13 residues. Germline V lookup: CDR1 KGHSH, CDR2 LQKENI. CDR3 sequence reads: CASSPLPSGELFF. The CDR3 DNA reads as TGTGCCAGCTCACCTCTCCCTTCCGGGGAGCTGTTTTTT.